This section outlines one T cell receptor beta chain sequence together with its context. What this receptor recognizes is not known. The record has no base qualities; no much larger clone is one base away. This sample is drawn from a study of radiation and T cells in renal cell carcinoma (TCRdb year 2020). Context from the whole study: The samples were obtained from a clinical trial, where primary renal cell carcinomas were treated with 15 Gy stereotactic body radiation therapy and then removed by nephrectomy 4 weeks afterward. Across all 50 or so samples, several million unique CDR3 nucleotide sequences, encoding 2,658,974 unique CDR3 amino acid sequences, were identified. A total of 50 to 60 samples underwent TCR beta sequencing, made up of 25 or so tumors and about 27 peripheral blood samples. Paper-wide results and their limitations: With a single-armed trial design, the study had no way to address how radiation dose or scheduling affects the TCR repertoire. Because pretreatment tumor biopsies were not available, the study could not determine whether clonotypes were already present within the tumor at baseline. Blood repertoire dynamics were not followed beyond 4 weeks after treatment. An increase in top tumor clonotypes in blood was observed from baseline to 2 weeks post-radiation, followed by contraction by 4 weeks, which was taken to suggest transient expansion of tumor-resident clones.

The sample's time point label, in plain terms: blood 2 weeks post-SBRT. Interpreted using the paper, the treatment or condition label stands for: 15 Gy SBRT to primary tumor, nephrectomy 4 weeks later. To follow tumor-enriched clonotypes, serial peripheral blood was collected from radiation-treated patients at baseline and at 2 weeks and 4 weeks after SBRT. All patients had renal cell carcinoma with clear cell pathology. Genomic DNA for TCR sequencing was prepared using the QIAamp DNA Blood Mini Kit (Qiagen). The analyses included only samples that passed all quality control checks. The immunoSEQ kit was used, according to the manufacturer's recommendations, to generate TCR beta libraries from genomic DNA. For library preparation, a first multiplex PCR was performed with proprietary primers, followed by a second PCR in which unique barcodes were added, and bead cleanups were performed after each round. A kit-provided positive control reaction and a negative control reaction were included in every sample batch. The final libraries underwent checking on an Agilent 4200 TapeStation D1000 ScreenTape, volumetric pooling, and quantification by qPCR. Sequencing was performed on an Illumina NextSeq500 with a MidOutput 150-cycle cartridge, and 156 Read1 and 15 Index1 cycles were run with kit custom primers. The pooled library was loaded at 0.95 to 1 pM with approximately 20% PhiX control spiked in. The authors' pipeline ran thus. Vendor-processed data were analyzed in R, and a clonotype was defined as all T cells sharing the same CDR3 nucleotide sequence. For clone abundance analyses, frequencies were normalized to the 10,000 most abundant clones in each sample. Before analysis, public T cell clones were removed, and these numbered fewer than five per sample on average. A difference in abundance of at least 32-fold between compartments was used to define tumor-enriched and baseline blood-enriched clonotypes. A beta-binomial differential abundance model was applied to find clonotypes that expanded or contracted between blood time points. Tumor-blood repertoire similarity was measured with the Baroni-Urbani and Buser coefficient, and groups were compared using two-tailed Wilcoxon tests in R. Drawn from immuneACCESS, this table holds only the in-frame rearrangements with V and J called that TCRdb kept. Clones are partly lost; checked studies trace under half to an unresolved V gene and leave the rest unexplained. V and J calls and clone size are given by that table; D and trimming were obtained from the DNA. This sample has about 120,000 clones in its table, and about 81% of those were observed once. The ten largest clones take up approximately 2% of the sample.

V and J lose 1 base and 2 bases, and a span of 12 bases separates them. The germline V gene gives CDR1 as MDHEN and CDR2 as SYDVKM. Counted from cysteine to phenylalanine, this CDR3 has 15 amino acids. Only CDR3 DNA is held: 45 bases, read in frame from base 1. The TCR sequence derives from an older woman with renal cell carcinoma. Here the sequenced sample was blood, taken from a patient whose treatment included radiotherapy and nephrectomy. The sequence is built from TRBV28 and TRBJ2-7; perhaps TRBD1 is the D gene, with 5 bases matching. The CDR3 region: CASSLLVDRAYEQYF. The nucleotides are TGTGCCAGCAGTTTATTGGTTGACAGAGCCTACGAGCAGTACTTC.